The entry below describes one TCR beta chain. Its antigen is still unknown. Extraction and reverse transcription of RNA yielded cDNA as the sequencing template. Only in-frame clones appear in the TCRdb table, and some are missing; sequencing was by immunoSEQ multiplex PCR. In the table there are about 100,000 clones, about 40% of which are singletons. Germline CDR1 reads MNHEY; CDR2 reads SMNVEV (reference sequence). The CDR3 covers 15 residues. V was shortened by 5 bases and J by 2 bases, with 16 bases between the two germline ends. The data originate from a study of CD8+ T cells in alopecia areata. Study-wide findings and caveats: With just one nonresponder, it is still uncertain whether baseline CD8+ expansion relates to response.

The sample's treatment: oral pan-JAK inhibitor, 5-10 mg twice daily. This TCR derives from a human donor with alopecia areata. Sequencing used CD8+ T cells sorted from blood, obtained at week 24, from a patient treated with tofacitinib. The chain employs TRBV27 and TRBJ2-7; TRBD1 is a possible D gene (6 bases). Here the CDR3 reads CASSPRTQGTYEQYF. Written as DNA, the CDR3 is TGTGCCAGCAGTCCGCGAACACAGGGCACCTACGAGCAGTACTTC.